This T cell receptor beta chain came from a study of a mutant IDH1 vaccine in newly diagnosed glioma. Clones were sequenced by immunoSEQ multiplex PCR, and TCRdb holds only the in-frame ones, with some missing. The sample carries roughly 32,000 clones, 80% to 85% recorded once. About this clone: Its antigen is unidentified.

Time point noted: week 35, safety follow-up. Each dose delivered 300 ug of mutant IDH1 20-mer peptide subcutaneously with imiquimod. The sample here was PBMCs, taken from a glioma patient whose treatment included an IDH1 peptide vaccine. This TCR derives from a woman between 18 and 30 years old with glioma.

This chain's CDR3 is CASSSQTYEQYF. CDR3 coding DNA: TGTGCCAGCAGTTCCCAGACGTACGAGCAGTACTTC. The chain combines TRBV6-6 with TRBJ2-7, with no clear D. CDR3 length equals 12 residues. The V end was cut by 4 bases, the J end by 4 bases, with 8 bases between. The germline CDR1 and CDR2 sequences are MNHNY and SVGAGI (reference sequence).